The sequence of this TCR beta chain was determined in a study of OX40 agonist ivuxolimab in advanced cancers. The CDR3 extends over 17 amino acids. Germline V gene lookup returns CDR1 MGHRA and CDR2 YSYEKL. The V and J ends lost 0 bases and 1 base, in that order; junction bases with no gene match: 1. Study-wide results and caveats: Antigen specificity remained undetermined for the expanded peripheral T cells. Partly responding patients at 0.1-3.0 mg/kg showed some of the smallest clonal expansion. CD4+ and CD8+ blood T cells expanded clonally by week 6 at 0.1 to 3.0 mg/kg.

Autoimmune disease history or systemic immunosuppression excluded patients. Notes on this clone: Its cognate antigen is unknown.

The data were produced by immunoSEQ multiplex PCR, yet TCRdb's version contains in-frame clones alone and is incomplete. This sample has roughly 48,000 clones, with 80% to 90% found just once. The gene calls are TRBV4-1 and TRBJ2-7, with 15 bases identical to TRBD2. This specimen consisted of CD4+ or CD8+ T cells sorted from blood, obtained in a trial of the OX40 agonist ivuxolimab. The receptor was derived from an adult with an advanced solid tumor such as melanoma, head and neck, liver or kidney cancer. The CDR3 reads CASSQEGTSGGSYEQYF. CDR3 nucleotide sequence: TGCGCCAGCAGCCAAGAGGGGACTAGCGGGGGGTCCTACGAGCAGTACTTC.